This T cell receptor (beta chain) was obtained from a study of technical replicates of blood from a few donors. Sequencing was performed with immunoSEQ multiplex PCR; in TCRdb, only in-frame clones are kept and a portion is missing. The data contain about 93,000 clones, approximately 95% of them seen just once; the ten biggest clones take up over 0.2%. Germline CDR1 and CDR2: MGHDK and SYGVNS. With 6 bases clipped from V and 4 bases from J, the junction kept 8 bases outside the gene matches. The CDR3 length is 14 residues. The sample consisted of T cells isolated from PBMCs. This TCR derives from a human donor in good health. The chain couples TRBV25-1 to TRBJ1-1; 7 positions match TRBD1. The CDR3 coding sequence is TGTGCCAGCAGCCAGGACAGGTTGATCACTGAAGCTTTCTTT. This codes for CASSQDRLITEAFF.